This is a list of T cell receptor beta chains from one sample in a study of blood T cell repertoires in COVID-19. Some clones are missing from TCRdb's copy, which holds only in-frame ones; the method was immunoSEQ multiplex PCR. The table lists about 270,000 clones, about 84% of them singletons. The sample taken for sequencing was peripheral blood. The receptors originated from an elderly woman with COVID-19, enrolled during active disease. CDR3s include the opening cysteine and the closing phenylalanine or tryptophan. The D gene is left open where the match is weak. Size is stated for part of the rows, as once, few or many counts, or as a class when the clone is expanded.

v_gene,j_gene,abundance,d_gene,CDR3nt,CDR3aa
TRBV19,TRBJ1-1,NA,TRBD1,TGTGCCAGTAGTACCCGGGACAGGGGTGAAGCTTTCTTT,CASSTRDRGEAFF
TRBV5-4,TRBJ1-2,NA,TRBD1,TGTGCCAGCAGCTCCAGCCACGGACAGGTTCTTAAGACTAACTATGGCTACACCTTC,CASSSSHGQVLKTNYGYTF
TRBV5-1,TRBJ2-3,NA,TRBD1,TGCGCCAGCAGGAGGGGGACAGGGAGCACAGATACGCAGTATTTT,CASRRGTGSTDTQYF
TRBV6-5,TRBJ2-7,NA,TRBD1,TGTGCCAGCAGTTCCACAGGGGGCGCCGAGCAGTACTTC,CASSSTGGAEQYF
TRBV7-8,TRBJ2-5,NA,NA,TGTGCCAGCAGCTTCAGGGTCCAAGAGACCCAGTACTTC,CASSFRVQETQYF
TRBV6-2/TRBV6-3,TRBJ2-5,NA,TRBD2,TGTGCCAGCAGTTACGGAACTAGCGGGGGGGGAGGGACCCAGTACTTC,CASSYGTSGGGGTQYF
TRBV5-6,TRBJ2-1,NA,TRBD2,TGTGCCAGCAGATCTAGCGGGATCTCCTACAATGAGCAGTTCTTC,CASRSSGISYNEQFF
TRBV27,TRBJ1-2,NA,NA,TGTGCCAGCAGTTCCCGCGGATCACCTTTAGCTAACTATGGCTACACCTTC,CASSSRGSPLANYGYTF
TRBV5-5,TRBJ1-2,NA,TRBD1,TGTGCCAGCAGCTTGGGAATAGGGGGACAGAACTATGGCTACACCTTC,CASSLGIGGQNYGYTF
TRBV7-2,TRBJ1-4,few,NA,TGTGCCAGCAGCTTAATGGCCCTTGAGGGATCTAATGAAAAACTGTTTTTT,CASSLMALEGSNEKLFF
TRBV30,TRBJ1-4,few,NA,TGTGCCTGGAGTCGAAGGGGCGCATATGAAAAACTGTTTTTT,CAWSRRGAYEKLFF
TRBV18,TRBJ2-5,once,TRBD2,TGTGCCAGCTCACCCCTAGCGGGGGGGAAAGAGACCCAGTACTTC,CASSPLAGGKETQYF
TRBV13,TRBJ2-2,NA,NA,TGTGCCAGCAGACCGAGCGGATTCAACACCGGGGAGCTGTTTTTT,CASRPSGFNTGELFF
TRBV7-9,TRBJ1-2,NA,NA,TGTGCCAGCAGCCTCCAGACGGGGGGCTACACCTTC,CASSLQTGGYTF
TRBV2,TRBJ1-1,NA,NA,TGTGCCAGCAGTGCCCAGGGTGCGGACACTGAAGCTTTCTTT,CASSAQGADTEAFF
TRBV4-1,TRBJ2-5,NA,TRBD2,TGCGCCAGCAGCCGTGGACTAGCGGGGGGGCGGGAGGAGACCCAGTACTTC,CASSRGLAGGREETQYF
TRBV18,TRBJ2-3,NA,TRBD2,TGTGCCAGCTCACCACAGGGGACTAGCGGCACAGATACGCAGTATTTT,CASSPQGTSGTDTQYF
TRBV7-6,TRBJ2-5,NA,TRBD1,TGTGCCAGCAGCTTAATCGGGACAGGGGGACCCGGGGAGACCCAGTACTTC,CASSLIGTGGPGETQYF
TRBV6-5,TRBJ2-4,NA,TRBD1,TGTGCCAGCAGCCCACAGGGGCCTGGGGAAAACATTCAGTACTTC,CASSPQGPGENIQYF
TRBV6-1,TRBJ1-4,NA,NA,TGTGCCAGCAGTGAACGGCCGGGTGCAACTAATGAAAAACTGTTTTTT,CASSERPGATNEKLFF
TRBV3-1/TRBV3-2,TRBJ2-1,NA,NA,TGTGCCAGCAGCCTACGCCGACTGAGCTCCTACAATGAGCAGTTCTTC,CASSLRRLSSYNEQFF
TRBV6-2/TRBV6-3,TRBJ2-7,NA,TRBD2,TGTGCCAGCAGACCTAGCGGGGGAGGGGGCTCCTACGAGCAGTACTTC,CASRPSGGGGSYEQYF
TRBV28,TRBJ1-2,NA,TRBD1,TGTGCCAGCAGAGCGACCGGGACAGCATATGGCTACACCTTC,CASRATGTAYGYTF
TRBV11-2,TRBJ2-5,NA,NA,TGTGCCAGCAGCGCCGGGGTCTCGGGGAGAGAGACCCAGTACTTC,CASSAGVSGRETQYF
TRBV3-1/TRBV3-2,TRBJ1-4,NA,TRBD1,TGTGCCAGCAGCCAATCTACAGGGGGCGCCCGGGCAACTAATGAAAAACTGTTTTTT,CASSQSTGGARATNEKLFF
TRBV27,TRBJ1-6,NA,TRBD1,TGTGCCAGCAGTTTTGGGACAGAAAATTCACCCCTCCACTTT,CASSFGTENSPLHF
TRBV18,TRBJ2-1,NA,TRBD1,TGTGCCAGCTCACCCCGACAGGGAGCCTACAATGAGCAGTTCTTC,CASSPRQGAYNEQFF
TRBV2,TRBJ1-4,NA,NA,TGTGCCAGCAGGCTTAACCTCGGGCTGTTTTTT,CASRLNLGLFF
TRBV30,TRBJ1-1,NA,TRBD1,TGTGCCTGGCAGGGACAGGCAAACACTGAAGCTTTCTTT,CAWQGQANTEAFF
TRBV19,TRBJ1-5,NA,NA,TGTGCCAGTAGTATAGATACCAGGGTAGTCAGCAATCAGCCCCAGCATTTT,CASSIDTRVVSNQPQHF
TRBV6-5,TRBJ2-7,NA,NA,TGTGCCAGCAGCCCGAATAGCGCAAGCTCCTACGAGCAGTACTTC,CASSPNSASSYEQYF